This T cell receptor beta chain is drawn from a study of blood T cell repertoires in COVID-19. The overall study: The cDNA or gDNA used as material had been derived from T cells, B-cell-depleted T cells, or PBMCs.

Sequencing used immunoSEQ multiplex PCR; TCRdb keeps in-frame clones, though not all of them. The repertoire includes hundreds of thousands of clones, roughly 91% of them detected once, and about 8.2% sits in the top ten. V lost 5 bases, J lost 1 base, and 11 bases lay in between. The CDR3 loop spans 14 amino acids. In germline, CDR1 is LGHDT, CDR2 YNNKEL (reference sequence). Sequenced material: peripheral blood. The genes are TRBV3-1 (or the pseudogene TRBV3-2) and TRBJ1-1; no clear D. The sequence came from a woman aged 50 to 60 with COVID-19, enrolled during active disease. The CDR3 spells CASSFRVSNTEAFF. The CDR3 DNA reads as TGTGCCAGCAGCTTCCGGGTGTCGAACACTGAAGCTTTCTTT.